The next 7 T cell receptor beta chains were all read from a single sample in a study of T cells in localized non-small cell lung cancer. TCRdb's copy holds only in-frame clones and misses some; the assay was immunoSEQ multiplex PCR. The sample lists around 2,800 clones, roughly 25% seen once, with about an eighth in the top ten. Here the sequenced sample was normal lung tissue next to the tumor, taken before any cancer treatment. Receptors were obtained from a male donor older than 55 with stage II lung adenocarcinoma.

The chain is built from TRBV18 and TRBJ2-5; no clear D. The CDR3 loop spans 14 amino acids. Germline values: CDR1 KGHSH, CDR2 LQKENI. V lost 3 bases, J lost 5 bases, and 13 bases lay in between. The CDR3 bases are TGTGCCAGCTCACCGGCTTCGGCTGGGGAGACCCAGTACTTC. This gives the protein CASSPASAGETQYF.

In this sample, this clone is medium-sized. The chain carries TRBV23-1 and TRBJ2-6; a possible D gene is TRBD1 (5 bases). TRBV23-1 is designated an ORF whose function remains uncertain. V was shortened by 8 bases and J by 2 bases, with 25 bases between the two germline ends. The CDR3 is 19 amino acids. CDR3 coding DNA: TGCGCCAGCCGGCCTTGCGGTAAGGGCCCAGGGACTGGGGCCAACGTCCTGACTTTC. This sequence encodes CASRPCGKGPGTGANVLTF.

This sequence joins TRBV6-8 and TRBJ1-4, with unresolved D. CDR3 length: 14 residues. Trimming stripped 8 bases from V and 8 bases from J, with 18 bases between. The germline CDR1 and CDR2 sequences are MNHGY and SAAAGT. In DNA form, the CDR3 reads TGTGCCAGCCACTCAGGTCGACCAGGAGAAAAACTGTTTTTT. The encoded protein is CASHSGRPGEKLFF.

This clone has more than one count but fewer than ten. The chain carries TRBV30 and TRBJ1-5; 8 nucleotides align to TRBD1. CDR1 and CDR2 from the germline V gene are GTSNPN and SVGIG (reference sequence). The CDR3 runs 15 residues. V dropped 0 bases and J dropped 6; count of bases not matched to a gene: 7. CDR3: CAWSVGQGVGQPQHF. In nucleotides, the CDR3 is TGTGCCTGGAGTGTAGGACAGGGAGTGGGTCAGCCCCAGCATTTT. Variable domain in full (rest from reference TRBV30 and TRBJ1-5): SQTIHQWPATLVQPVGSPLSLECTVEGTSNPNLYWYRQAAGRGLQLLFYSVGIGQISSEVPQNLSASRPQDRQFILSSKKLLLSDSGFYLCAWSVGQGVGQPQHFGDGTRLSIL.

By share, this clone counts as medium-sized (0.01 to 0.1%). J is TRBJ1-5 and V is TRBV6-8; 8 bases map to TRBD1. Germline CDR1 reads MNHGY; CDR2 reads SAAAGT. J lost 6 bases, V lost 0 bases, and 13 bases had no gene match. This CDR3 region has 18 residues. CDR3 residues: CASSYSPLDRVGSQPQHF. In DNA form, the CDR3 reads TGTGCCAGCAGTTACTCCCCCCTGGACAGGGTTGGCAGTCAGCCCCAGCATTTT.

The rearrangement links TRBV2 to TRBJ2-1, with 7 nucleotides matching TRBD1. The CDR3 is made up of 13 amino acids. Germline lookup yields CDR1 SNHLY and CDR2 FYNNEI. After removal of 3 bases from V and 5 bases from J, the junction contained 1 base not matched to a gene. CDR3 nucleotide sequence: TGTGCCAGCAGTGATGGGACAGACAATGAGCAGTTCTTC. Residues: CASSDGTDNEQFF. The entire variable domain, with the rest obtained from reference TRBV2 and TRBJ2-1, is as follows: EPEVTQTPSHQVTQMGQEVILRCVPISNHLYFYWYRQILGQKVEFLVSFYNNEISEKSEIFDDQFSVERPDGSNFTLKIRSTKLEDSAMYFCASSDGTDNEQFFGPGTRLTVL.

CDR3 region: CASSFESSGNTIYF. The CDR3, as DNA: TGTGCCAGCAGTTTTGAGAGCTCTGGAAACACCATATATTTT. This chain connects TRBV28 to TRBJ1-3, with D unresolved. The CDR3 runs to 14 residues. The germline V and J ends were trimmed by 3 bases and 0 bases, with 6 bases remaining between them. Per germline, CDR1 MDHEN and CDR2 SYDVKM. Filled out from reference TRBV28 and TRBJ1-3, the complete variable domain reads DVKVTQSSRYLVKRTGEKVFLECVQDMDHENMFWYRQDPGLGLRLIYFSYDVKMKEKGDIPEGYSVSREKKERFSLILESASTNQTSMYLCASSFESSGNTIYFGEGSWLTVV.